The 22 T cell receptor beta chains below come from one sample, sequenced in a study of blood T cell repertoires in COVID-19. Generated by immunoSEQ multiplex PCR, the TCRdb table keeps only in-frame clones and is missing some. The profile shows roughly 230,000 clones, under 90% of them singletons. The source material was PBMCs or T cells enriched from blood (not recorded which). Source of these receptors: an older woman who had recovered from COVID-19.

The chain links TRBV6-5 to TRBJ2-7; 7 bases map to TRBD1. The CDR3 consists of 15 residues. With V trimmed by 5 bases and J by 0 bases, 7 bases remained unmatched. Germline values: CDR1 MNHEY, CDR2 SVGAGI. The CDR3 spells CASSPRTGSSYEQYF. The CDR3 region has the DNA TGTGCCAGCAGTCCCCGGACAGGTTCCTCCTACGAGCAGTACTTC.

The chain's CDR3 is CASSPGMETNQPQHF. CDR3 DNA sequence: TGTGCCAGCTCACCAGGCATGGAGACCAATCAGCCCCAGCATTTT. The chain recombines TRBV18 with TRBJ1-5; the D is unclear. In germline, CDR1 is KGHSH, CDR2 LQKENI. This CDR3 is built from 15 residues. With 2 bases removed from V and 3 bases from J, the gap between germline ends came to 11 bases.

This clone was recorded only once. V usage is TRBV6-5 and J usage is TRBJ2-1, with 7 bases matching TRBD2. The junction had 17 bases not matched to a gene; V was cut back by 7 bases and J by 14 bases. Germline lookup yields CDR1 MNHEY and CDR2 SVGAGI. The CDR3 runs to 14 residues. In nucleotides, the CDR3 is TGTGCCAGCAATGGAGAAGTGGGGGGGTACAATGAGTTCTTC. It translates to CASNGEVGGYNEFF.

V is TRBV7-6 and J is TRBJ1-3, with a tentative D call TRBD1 (6 bases). Germline V gives CDR1 SGHVS, CDR2 FNYEAQ. The CDR3 loop spans 16 amino acids. Trimming shortened V by 1 base and J by 1 base, and 11 bases separated the two germline ends. CDR3 loop: CASSLGGQFSGNTIYF. The CDR3, as DNA: TGTGCCAGCAGCTTAGGAGGACAGTTTTCTGGAAACACCATATATTTT.

This clone was picked up one time. The CDR3 nucleotides are TGTGCCGCGTGGGACAGCTATGGGTACACTGAAGCTTTCTTT. Amino acid sequence: CAAWDSYGYTEAFF. V is TRBV19 and J is TRBJ1-1, with 7 bases fitting TRBD1. This CDR3 comprises 14 residues. Trimming took 11 bases from V and 3 from J; bases not matched to a gene: 12. CDR1 and CDR2 (germline): LNHDA, SQIVND (reference sequence).

CDR3 amino acids: CSVERLTTDTQYF. The CDR3 DNA reads as TGCAGCGTTGAAAGGCTGACTACAGATACGCAGTATTTT. This rearrangement joins TRBV29-1 to TRBJ2-3; D unclear. CDR1 and CDR2 from the germline V gene are SQVTM and ANQGSEA. The CDR3 has 13 amino acids. V lost 2 bases, J lost 3 bases, and 9 bases lay in between.

The V call is TRBV19, the J call TRBJ2-7, with 7 bases aligning to TRBD1. CDR3 length: 15 residues. V trimming: 0 bases; J trimming: 6 bases; junction bases outside the gene matches: 8. Looked up from germline, CDR1 is LNHDA and CDR2 is SQIVND (reference sequence). CDR3: CASSIEGTATLEQYF. As DNA, the CDR3 is TGTGCCAGTAGTATAGAGGGGACAGCTACCCTCGAGCAGTACTTC.

The rearrangement joins TRBV18 to TRBJ1-6, with D possibly matching TRBD1 (5 bases). CDR3 size: 13 residues. V gave up 8 bases and J gave up 9 bases, with 14 bases separating them. Germline loops: CDR1 KGHSH, CDR2 LQKENI. The CDR3 DNA reads TGTGCCAGCCCTCGGGGGTTTTTTTCACCCCTCCACTTT. The encoded protein is CASPRGFFSPLHF.

The genes are TRBV11-2 and TRBJ2-7; unclear D gene. CDR1 is SGHAT and CDR2 is FQNNGV in the germline V gene. V lost 2 bases and J lost 1, with 6 bases in between. The CDR3 has 13 amino acids. The CDR3 region is CASSLSQSYEQYF. CDR3 in DNA: TGTGCCAGCAGCTTAAGTCAGTCCTACGAGCAGTACTTC.

The chain couples TRBV10-3 to TRBJ1-4, with D possibly matching TRBD1 (6 bases). Germline V gene lookup returns CDR1 ENHRY and CDR2 SYGVKD. The CDR3 is 17 residues long. Trimming took off 2 bases at V and 5 bases at J, with 18 bases between the two ends. The CDR3 reads CAISEEGGGPENEKLFF. The CDR3 coding sequence is TGTGCCATCAGTGAGGAAGGGGGGGGCCCAGAAAATGAAAAACTGTTTTTT.

The rearrangement uses TRBV19 and TRBJ2-5; no definite D call. Trimming removed 1 base at V and 7 bases at J, with 10 bases between. Germline-derived CDR1 and CDR2 are LNHDA and SQIVND (reference sequence). The CDR3 covers 13 residues. DNA of the CDR3: TGTGCCAGTAGTATAGTCCAGGCCGGGACCCAGTACTTC. Encoded protein: CASSIVQAGTQYF.

The chain uses TRBV11-2 and TRBJ2-2; D unresolved. Trimming took off 1 base at V and 3 bases at J, with 9 bases between the two ends. The CDR3 is 15 amino acids. Germline lookup yields CDR1 SGHAT and CDR2 FQNNGV. CDR3 in amino acids: CASSLGGIYTGELFF. CDR3 DNA: TGTGCCAGCAGCTTAGGAGGCATCTACACCGGGGAGCTGTTTTTT.

The V and J genes are TRBV19 and TRBJ1-5; TRBD1 agrees at 8 bases. Germline trimming cut 6 bases from V and 7 bases from J; bases unmatched to any gene: 8. Germline lookup yields CDR1 LNHDA and CDR2 SQIVND (reference sequence). The CDR3 spans 14 residues. The CDR3 DNA reads as TGTGCCAGTAGCTCACAGGGGGTAGGGCAGCCCCAGCATTTT. It codes for CASSSQGVGQPQHF. Full variable domain (rest looked up from reference TRBV19 and TRBJ1-5): DGGITQSPKYLFRKEGQNVTLSCEQNLNHDAMYWYRQDPGQGLRLIYYSQIVNDFQKGDIAEGYSVSREKKESFPLTVTSAQKNPTAFYLCASSSQGVGQPQHFGDGTRLSIL.

The CDR3 reads CASSVPTGGSGNTIYF. The CDR3 nucleotides read TGTGCCAGCAGCGTACCAACAGGGGGCTCGGGAAACACCATATATTTT. This rearrangement joins TRBV5-4 to TRBJ1-3; TRBD1 matches at 9 bases. This CDR3 has 16 residues. Per germline, CDR1 SGHNT and CDR2 YYREEE (reference sequence). With 4 bases clipped from V and 4 bases from J, the junction kept 9 bases outside the gene matches.

In DNA form, the CDR3 reads TGTGCCAGCAGCCCCGACAGGCCTGGGGGCAATCAGCCCCAGCATTTT. Its protein product is CASSPDRPGGNQPQHF. V is TRBV7-6 and J is TRBJ1-5, with TRBD1 as a possible D gene (6 bases). V lost 5 bases and J 2 bases, leaving 16 bases between the germline ends. The CDR3 has 16 residues. CDR1 is SGHVS, CDR2 FNYEAQ, per germline. The full variable domain, completed using reference TRBV7-6 and TRBJ1-5, is GAGVSQSPRYKVTKRGQDVALRCDPISGHVSLYWYRQALGQGPEFLTYFNYEAQQDKSGLPNDRFSAERPEGSISTLTIQRTEQRDSAMYRCASSPDRPGGNQPQHFGDGTRLSIL.

This clone was counted only a few times. The chain's CDR3 is CASSSLSGSTVWGYTF. The CDR3 DNA sequence: TGTGCCAGTAGTTCCTTATCAGGCAGTACTGTCTGGGGCTACACCTTC. The chain recombines TRBV19 with TRBJ1-2; D unresolved. The length of the CDR3 is 16 residues. Germline values: CDR1 LNHDA, CDR2 SQIVND (reference sequence). Trimming pared 5 bases from V and 8 bases from J, leaving 24 bases between.

The chain has TRBV6-2 or TRBV6-3 and TRBJ2-1, with 9 bases identical to TRBD2. Germline V gene lookup returns CDR1 MNHEY and CDR2 SVGEGT. The V segment lost 2 bases and the J segment 8 bases; nucleotides outside the gene matches: 7. The CDR3 loop spans 15 amino acids. The CDR3 is CASSYDGTSSHEQFF. Here the CDR3 DNA reads TGTGCCAGCAGTTACGATGGGACTAGCTCCCATGAGCAGTTCTTC.

The chain has TRBV10-3 and TRBJ1-1; a weak D match, TRBD1 (5 bases). Germline CDR1 ENHRY, CDR2 SYGVKD. This CDR3 contains 15 residues. With 3 bases removed from V and 3 bases from J, the gap between germline ends came to 14 bases. The CDR3 DNA reads TGTGCCATCAGTGATCCGGCAGGGAGGGACACTGAAGCTTTCTTT. This encodes CAISDPAGRDTEAFF.

The V and J genes are TRBV5-1 and TRBJ1-5, with TRBD1 identical over 9 bases. Trimming took 4 bases from V and 2 from J; bases not matched to a gene: 4. The CDR3 extends over 15 amino acids. CDR1 SGHRS and CDR2 YFSETQ come from the germline V gene. CDR3 amino acids: CASSEQGAGNQPQHF. CDR3 DNA: TGCGCCAGCAGCGAACAGGGGGCTGGCAATCAGCCCCAGCATTTT. The full variable domain, its missing parts supplied by reference TRBV5-1 and TRBJ1-5, is KAGVTQTPRYLIKTRGQQVTLSCSPISGHRSVSWYQQTPGQGLQFLFEYFSETQRNKGNFPGRFSGRQFSNSRSEMNVSTLELGDSALYLCASSEQGAGNQPQHFGDGTRLSIL.

This clone showed up many times. Other DNA sequences in the same sample also yield this CDR3. The V gene is TRBV7-2, the J gene TRBJ2-1; 8 bases agree with TRBD1. This CDR3 is built from 15 residues. Unmatched junction bases numbered 4, after V lost 6 bases and J lost 0 bases. From germline, CDR1 is SGHTA and CDR2 FQGNSA. CDR3 nucleotide sequence: TGTGCCAGCAGTCGGGACAGGCTCTCCTACAATGAGCAGTTCTTC. Amino acid sequence: CASSRDRLSYNEQFF.

This clone has only one observation. The chain joins TRBV7-9 to TRBJ1-1, with TRBD1 matching 9 bases. The CDR3 spans 16 residues. J gave up 4 bases and V 4 bases, and 10 bases lay outside the gene matches. CDR1 is SEHNR and CDR2 is FQNEAQ in the germline V gene (reference sequence). DNA of the CDR3: TGTGCCAGCAGCTCTCGGGCGACAGGGGGTGGCACTGAAGCTTTCTTT. Its translation is CASSSRATGGGTEAFF.

The V gene is TRBV5-1, the J gene TRBJ1-2; TRBD1 might be the D (6 bases). Germline CDR1 and CDR2: SGHRS and YFSETQ. The V end lost 3 bases, the J end lost 4 bases, and 19 bases lay between the germline ends. This CDR3 spans 16 amino acids. The CDR3 sequence: CASSSLWGGRGYGYTF. CDR3 sequence (DNA): TGCGCCAGCAGCTCGCTTTGGGGGGGCAGAGGCTATGGCTACACCTTC.